Following are 7 T cell receptor beta chains from one sample sequenced in a study of breast tumors, draining lymph nodes, adjacent tissues. Axillary draining lymph nodes of breast cancer patients supplied the node samples. Each CDR3 protein gets one entry after TCRdb re-called the multiplex PCR reads with MiXCR. This sample yields approximately 150,000 distinct CDR3 sequences, of which roughly 35% are seen a single time; 3.8% belongs to the top ten. Sample: axillary lymph node tissue. These receptors all stem from a female donor with breast cancer. Some clones in this sample may be carry-over from other donors' samples.

The rearrangement links TRBV11-2 to TRBJ2-5; TRBD2 matches at 10 bases. The J segment lost 5 bases and the V segment lost 5 bases, leaving 14 bases of the junction unmatched. This CDR3 has 17 residues. Per germline, CDR1 SGHAT and CDR2 FQNNGV. As DNA, the CDR3 is TGTGCCAGCAGCCCCCGGACTAGCGGTAACACCGGGGAGACCCAGTACTTC. It specifies CASSPRTSGNTGETQYF.

DNA of the CDR3: TGTGCCAGCAGCACCCGGACTAGCGGGGTTAAGTTCTTC. Encoded protein: CASSTRTSGVKFF. The V gene is TRBV7-9, the J gene TRBJ2-1; the match to TRBD2 covers 12 bases. The germline V gene has CDR1 SEHNR and CDR2 FQNEAQ (reference sequence). This CDR3 spans 13 amino acids. V was pared by 5 bases and J by 14 bases, with 7 bases of the junction left unmatched.

This clonotype was found many times. The chain recombines TRBV4-1 with TRBJ2-7; 7 bases are a match to TRBD1. The CDR3 spans 14 residues. J gave up 6 bases and V 5 bases, and 10 bases lay outside the gene matches. Germline CDR1 and CDR2: MGHRA and YSYEKL. The CDR3 sequence is CASSGTGDLLEQYF. The CDR3 DNA sequence: TGCGCCAGCAGCGGAACAGGGGACCTCCTCGAGCAGTACTTC.

Note on this clonotype: A much larger clone sits a single nucleotide away, making a read error possible. The chain has TRBV14 and TRBJ2-5, with 7 positions matching TRBD2. CDR1 and CDR2 from the germline V gene are SGHDN and FVKESK. This CDR3 has 15 residues. CDR3 region: CASSQATWEGKTPYF. Written as DNA, the CDR3 is TGTGCCAGCAGCCAAGCTACGTGGGAGGGAAAGACCCCGTACTTC. Looking up the rest from reference TRBV14 and TRBJ2-5 gives the full variable domain: EAGVTQFPSHSVIEKGQTVTLRCDPISGHDNLYWYRRVMGKEIKFLLHFVKESKQDESGMPNNRFLAERTGGTYSTLKVQPAELEDSGVYFCASSQATWEGKTPYFGPGTRLLVL.

In this sample, this clonotype turned up many times. The V gene is TRBV20-1, the J gene TRBJ2-7; possibly TRBD2 for D (5 bases). CDR3 size: 16 residues. V gave up 6 bases and J gave up 5 bases, with 26 bases separating them. CDR1 is DFQATT and CDR2 is SNEGSKA in the germline V gene (reference sequence). The CDR3 nucleotides are TGCAGTGCCGGCCACGGGAACCTAAGGCGCCCAAACGAGCAGTACTTC. It translates to CSAGHGNLRRPNEQYF.

The chain combines TRBV28 with TRBJ2-1; D ambiguous. The CDR3 spans 11 residues. The V end lost 4 bases, the J end lost 9 bases, and 7 bases lay between the germline ends. CDR1 MDHEN and CDR2 SYDVKM come from the germline V gene. CDR3 sequence reads: CASSSWGEQFF. CDR3 in DNA: TGTGCCAGCAGTTCTTGGGGTGAGCAGTTCTTC.

The table lists this clonotype with many counts. The chain uses TRBV15 and TRBJ1-3; D might be TRBD1 (6 bases). Trimming shortened V by 5 bases and J by 13 bases, and 15 bases separated the two germline ends. The CDR3 consists of 12 residues. Looked up from germline, CDR1 is LNHNV and CDR2 is YYDKDF (reference sequence). The DNA for the CDR3 is TGTGCCACCAGCCCAGAAAGGGGGGAGATATATTTT. It is translated as CATSPERGEIYF.